This T cell receptor (beta chain) was captured in a study of graft-versus-host responses after intestinal transplantation. In the case of this clone: What it binds is not known.

Germline loops: CDR1 SNHLY, CDR2 FYNNEI. The CDR3 is 13 amino acids. Trimming removed 7 bases from V and 2 bases from J; junction bases left unmatched: 0. TCRdb's copy holds only in-frame clones and misses some; the assay was immunoSEQ multiplex PCR. The sample includes under 100,000 clones, approximately 94% seen only once; the top ten take over 0.15%. The clonotype originates from a human donor who was the organ donor for an intestinal transplant. This specimen was unstimulated CD4+ T cells sorted from spleen or lymph node cells, taken before transplant. The rearrangement uses TRBV2 and TRBJ2-7, with 12 bases that match TRBD2. Here the CDR3 reads CASTSGGAYEQYF. The CDR3 bases are TGTGCCAGCACTAGCGGGGGGGCCTACGAGCAGTACTTC.